One TCR beta chain is described in this entry. Antigen specificity is unknown. Cultured CD4+ T-cell DNA underwent Oncomine TCR Beta short-read sequencing. One entry per CDR3 protein, called by TCRdb with MiXCR from the PCR reads. Of around 20,000 distinct CDR3 sequences listed, approximately 42% are singletons. This entry belongs to a study of vaccination and CD4 T cells after COVID-19. Study in general: In culture, cells were exposed to overlapping spike peptides from SARS-CoV-2, HCoV-NL63, HCoV-OC43 and HCoV-229E.

Treatment specified: roughly 11-day PBMC culture with coronavirus spike peptide pools or control peptides (ViraFEST assay). There were positive PCR dates ranging from March to December 2020, all predating US Alpha, Beta and Delta variants. Each well held two million PBMCs in IL-2 (about 9.6 IU/ml) medium with about 10 ug/ml peptide pools. CDR1 is MNHNS, CDR2 SASEGT, per germline. V dropped 7 bases and J dropped 5; count of bases not matched to a gene: 9. The CDR3 contains 14 residues. The material sequenced was CD4+ T cells from blood, cultured in vitro, taken before SARS-CoV-2 vaccination. The chain has TRBV6-1 and TRBJ2-3; 7 bases match TRBD2. This clonotype was sampled from a human donor who had recovered from COVID-19. The CDR3 nucleotides are TGTGCCAGCATTCGCGGGAGTGCGTTAGATACGCAGTATTTT. Protein: CASIRGSALDTQYF.